The entry below gives a single T cell receptor beta chain sequence along with its context. TCR beta CDR3 regions were amplified from RNA transcripts. First-round RT-PCR with HTBI primers preceded a second-round multiplex PCR. TCRdb ran MiXCR on the multiplex PCR reads and lists one entry per CDR3 protein. The table shows approximately 1.2 million distinct CDR3 sequences, with about 40% occurring only once. The CDR3 is 15 residues long. V dropped 3 bases and J dropped 1 base, with 12 bases sitting between them. This entry is derived from a study of Graves' ophthalmopathy and Graves' hyperthyroidism. The TCR comes from an adult man with Graves' hyperthyroidism. Sequencing was done on a sample of peripheral blood or thyroid tissue (not recorded which). This chain links TRBV12-3 or TRBV12-4 with TRBJ2-5; D is undetermined. As DNA, the CDR3 is TGTGCCAGCAGTTTTAGGCAGGCAGCCCAAGAGACCCAGTACTTC. As protein: CASSFRQAAQETQYF.